The 17 T cell receptor beta chains below were found in one sample sequenced in a study of blood T cells in healthy people across ages. Through a sample-barcoded 5' primer and a J-beta primer mix, a second PCR was run for about 6 to 11 cycles. TCRdb processed the 5' RACE reads anew with MiXCR; each CDR3 protein has one entry. The repertoire holds some 860,000 distinct CDR3 sequences, with approximately 60% as singletons. Sequenced material: blood. Receptor source: a man in his forties or fifties in good health.

The chain joins TRBV28 to TRBJ2-4, with a tentative D call TRBD2 (6 bases). The end of the DNA is better explained by TRBJ2-7, so the J call may be wrong. This CDR3 region has 12 residues. The germline CDR1 and CDR2 sequences are MDHEN and SYDVKM. CDR3 sequence: CASSTAGYEQYF. In nucleotides, the CDR3 is TGTGCCAGCTCCACCGCGGGGTACGAGCAGTACTTC.

On this clonotype itself: One end of the junction does not line up with germline, which may come from a read error. J is TRBJ2-6 and V is TRBV10-3; 7 nucleotides line up with TRBD1. The CDR3 totals 19 residues. Germline V gene sequence: CDR1 ENHRY, CDR2 SYGVKD. As DNA, the CDR3 is TGCGTCATCAGTGAGGGGAACAGGGGACCTTCCTCTGGGGCCAACGTCCTGACTTTC. Its translation is CVISEGNRGPSSGANVLTF.

As for this clonotype: This may be a read error, as it is one base from a much larger clone. V and J are TRBV9 and TRBJ2-7; tentatively, D is TRBD2 (5 bases). This CDR3 has 13 residues. Deletions cut 4 bases from V and 0 bases from J, with 8 bases between. Per germline, CDR1 SGDLS and CDR2 YYNGEE. The CDR3, as DNA: TGTGCCAGCAGCACGGCGGGCTCCTACGAGCAGTACTTC. Translated, it gives CASSTAGSYEQYF.

This clonotype was seen once. The rearrangement uses TRBV2 and TRBJ2-7; D might be TRBD2 (5 bases). CDR3 length: 14 amino acids. From germline, CDR1 is SNHLY and CDR2 FYNNEI. V lost 7 bases and J 0 bases, leaving 13 bases between the germline ends. CDR3 region: CASIEGRGSYEQYF. In nucleotides, the CDR3 is TGTGCCAGCATTGAGGGCCGGGGCTCCTACGAGCAGTACTTC.

This clonotype was seen at least ten times. The rearrangement joins TRBV25-1 to TRBJ2-5; no definite D call. CDR1 is MGHDK, CDR2 SYGVNS, per germline. CDR3 length: 12 amino acids. V lost 5 bases to trimming and J lost 11 bases, with 15 bases between them. The CDR3 protein is CASSFKTDEQYF. The DNA for the CDR3 is TGTGCCAGCAGTTTCAAAACCGATGAGCAGTACTTC.

The V and J genes are TRBV2 and TRBJ2-7, with D hard to call. The J call may be mistaken, given a closer DNA end match to TRBJ2-4. The CDR3 loop spans 14 amino acids. Looked up from germline, CDR1 is SNHLY and CDR2 is FYNNEI. The CDR3 protein is CASSDTMAANIQYF. CDR3 in DNA: TGTGCCAGCAGTGACACCATGGCAGCAAACATTCAGTACTTC.

This clonotype came up once. CDR3 nucleotide sequence: TGTGCCAGCAGTTCAGGGACAGGTCACCAAGAGACCCAGTACTTC. Translation gives CASSSGTGHQETQYF. V usage is TRBV28 and J usage is TRBJ2-5; 8 bases fit TRBD1. This CDR3 is built from 15 residues. Germline V gene lookup returns CDR1 MDHEN and CDR2 SYDVKM. V shed 4 bases, J shed 0 bases, and the junction held 4 bases outside the gene matches.

This clonotype was found many times. This chain connects TRBV7-2 to TRBJ2-1, with D possibly being TRBD1 (6 bases). V lost 5 bases to trimming and J lost 4 bases, with 15 bases between them. The germline CDR1 and CDR2 sequences are SGHTA and FQGNSA. The CDR3 covers 15 residues. In DNA form, the CDR3 reads TGTGCCAGCAGCACCGGGACACGTCAATACAATGAGCAGTTCTTC. This encodes CASSTGTRQYNEQFF.

This clonotype has more than one count but fewer than ten. The chain joins TRBV3-1 to TRBJ2-3, with 12 bases that match TRBD2. The germline CDR1 and CDR2 sequences are LGHDT and YNNKEL (reference sequence). The CDR3 extends over 19 amino acids. With V trimmed by 0 bases and J by 3 bases, 10 bases remained unmatched. CDR3 amino acids: CASSQDVRLGTSGTDTQYF. The CDR3 nucleotides read TGTGCCAGCAGCCAAGATGTGAGACTAGGGACTAGCGGGACAGATACGCAGTATTTT.

In this sample, this clonotype turned up a few times. The genes are TRBV6-1 and TRBJ2-5; D is perhaps TRBD2 (5 bases). The CDR3 length is 13 residues. Germline V gives CDR1 MNHNS, CDR2 SASEGT. Trimming pared 2 bases from V and 2 bases from J, leaving 6 bases between. CDR3 sequence: CASSERGQETQYF. DNA for the CDR3: TGTGCCAGCAGTGAACGGGGTCAAGAGACCCAGTACTTC.

The rearrangement uses TRBV7-2 and TRBJ1-1; weak D call: TRBD1 (6 bases). The germline V and J ends were trimmed by 1 base and 1 base, with 16 bases remaining between them. CDR3 length equals 17 residues. Germline V lookup: CDR1 SGHTA, CDR2 FQGNSA. CDR3 sequence (DNA): TGTGCCAGCAGCTTAGGGCGGACAGCTCTACCGAACACTGAAGCTTTCTTT. Translated, it gives CASSLGRTALPNTEAFF. The whole variable domain, filled in from reference TRBV7-2 and TRBJ1-1, reads GAGVSQSPSNKVTEKGKDVELRCDPISGHTALYWYRQSLGQGLEFLIYFQGNSAPDKSGLPSDRFSAERTGGSVSTLTIQRTQQEDSAVYLCASSLGRTALPNTEAFFGQGTRLTVV.

The DNA for the CDR3 is TGCAGTGCTAGGGTCGTGGGGGCTTATGATGAGCAGTTCTTC. As protein: CSARVVGAYDEQFF. The chain links TRBV20-1 to TRBJ2-1, with D possibly matching TRBD1 (6 bases). The germline V gene encodes CDR1 DFQATT and CDR2 SNEGSKA (reference sequence). With 3 bases removed from V and 8 bases from J, the gap between germline ends came to 17 bases. The CDR3 sequence is 14 residues long.

The chain carries TRBV25-1 and TRBJ1-5; 8 bases align to TRBD1. With V trimmed by 3 bases and J by 1 base, 2 bases remained unmatched. Germline loops: CDR1 MGHDK, CDR2 SYGVNS. The CDR3 spans 15 residues. The chain's CDR3 is CASSDDRGSNQPQHF. Here the CDR3 DNA reads TGTGCCAGCAGTGACGACAGGGGAAGCAATCAGCCCCAGCATTTT.

This chain joins TRBV7-2 and TRBJ2-4; TRBD2 matches 8 bases. The CDR3 consists of 18 residues. The V segment lost 0 bases and the J segment 9 bases; nucleotides outside the gene matches: 16. Germline V lookup: CDR1 SGHTA, CDR2 FQGNSA. This CDR3 reads CASSLASRGALVGGIQYF. CDR3 DNA: TGTGCCAGCAGCTTAGCCTCGCGGGGGGCGCTTGTGGGGGGCATTCAGTACTTC.

The chain links TRBV20-1 to TRBJ2-7, with 7 bases that match TRBD2. V lost 3 bases to trimming and J lost 3 bases; unmatched junction nucleotides: 8. The CDR3 contains 14 residues. Germline assignment: CDR1 DFQATT and CDR2 SNEGSKA (reference sequence). In nucleotides, the CDR3 is TGCAGTGCTAGTCGGGGGGAGGGCCGCTACGAGCAGTACTTC. Translating it yields CSASRGEGRYEQYF.

This chain connects TRBV7-2 to TRBJ2-7; D may be TRBD1 (5 bases). CDR1 is SGHTA, CDR2 FQGNSA, per germline. The CDR3 spans 14 residues. Trimming removed 1 base from V and 6 bases from J, with 13 bases in between. The CDR3 protein is CASSLVPGQLEQYF. For the CDR3, the DNA is TGTGCCAGCAGCTTAGTCCCAGGGCAGCTCGAGCAGTACTTC.

This rearrangement joins TRBV6-5 to TRBJ1-2, with D hard to call. The length of the CDR3 is 20 residues. Trimming removed 0 bases at V and 4 bases at J, with 27 bases between. Germline CDR1 MNHEY, CDR2 SVGAGI. CDR3 DNA sequence: TGTGCCAGCAGTTACTCGGTTACCGGGCTCTCCTTGGAGGGTAGCTATGGCTACACCTTC. Its translation is CASSYSVTGLSLEGSYGYTF.